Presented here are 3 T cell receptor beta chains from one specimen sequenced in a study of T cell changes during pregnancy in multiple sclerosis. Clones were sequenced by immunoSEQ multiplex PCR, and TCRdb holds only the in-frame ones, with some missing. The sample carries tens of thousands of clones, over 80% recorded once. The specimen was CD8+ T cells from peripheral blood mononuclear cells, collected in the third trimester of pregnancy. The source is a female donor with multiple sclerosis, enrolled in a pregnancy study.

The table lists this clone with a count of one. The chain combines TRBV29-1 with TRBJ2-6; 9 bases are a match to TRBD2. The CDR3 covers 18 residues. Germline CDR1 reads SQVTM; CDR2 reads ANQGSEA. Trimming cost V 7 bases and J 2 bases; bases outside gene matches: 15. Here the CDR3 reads CSGCPVGGRGPGANVLTF. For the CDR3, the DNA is TGCAGCGGGTGCCCGGTGGGCGGGAGGGGTCCTGGGGCCAACGTCCTGACTTTC.

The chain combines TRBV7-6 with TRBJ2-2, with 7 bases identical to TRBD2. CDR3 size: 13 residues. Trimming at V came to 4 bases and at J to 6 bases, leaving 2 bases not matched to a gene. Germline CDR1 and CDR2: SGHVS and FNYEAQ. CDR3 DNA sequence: TGTGCCAGCAGCTCCGGGGGGTCCGGGGAGCTGTTTTTT. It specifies CASSSGGSGELFF. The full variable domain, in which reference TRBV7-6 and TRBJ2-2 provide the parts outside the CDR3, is GAGVSQSPRYKVTKRGQDVALRCDPISGHVSLYWYRQALGQGPEFLTYFNYEAQQDKSGLPNDRFSAERPEGSISTLTIQRTEQRDSAMYRCASSSGGSGELFFGEGSRLTVL.

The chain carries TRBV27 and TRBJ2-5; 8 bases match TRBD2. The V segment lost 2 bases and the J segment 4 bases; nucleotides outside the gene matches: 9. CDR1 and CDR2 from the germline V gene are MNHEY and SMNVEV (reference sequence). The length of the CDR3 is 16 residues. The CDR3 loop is CASSLTGTSSRETQYF. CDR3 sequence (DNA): TGTGCCAGCAGTTTAACCGGGACTAGTAGTCGAGAGACCCAGTACTTC.